This T cell receptor (beta chain) originates from a study of blood T cell repertoires in COVID-19 (dated by TCRdb to 2018 to 2020). Concerning the study at large: Samples covering the acute and convalescent phases of COVID-19 were provided by collaborators in the United States, Italy and Spain. Subjects who had been exposed to COVID-19, were actively infected with it, or had recovered from it provided the deeply sampled blood TCRbeta repertoires that made up the dataset. Samples came from the ongoing ImmuneRACE study (first 160 participants) plus 1,254 subjects from 6 global collaborators. The repertoires were made available in a free public database intended to serve as a resource for research on the immune response to SARS-CoV-2. The prospective study material was composed of cDNA or gDNA derived from T cells, B-cell-depleted T cells, or PBMCs. HLA class I and class II types, where available, came from metadata supplied by the sample provider rather than from assay-based typing. Nearly every sample came with metadata listing a de-identified subject ID, COVID-19 status, age in years and sex.

On the study overall, not on this receptor specifically: Clinical and demographic metadata were provided uncurated, with the amount varying by source and participant.

At one collaborating source in Seattle, patients were enrolled during active infection and were followed longitudinally through the course of disease. Each collaborating institution followed its own protocols to collect whole blood in K2EDTA tubes. For TCRbeta analysis, collaborators shipped samples in one of three forms: frozen whole blood, isolated PBMCs, or DNA extracted from either of those sample types. With respect to this clone: No antigen is known for it. Base qualities are missing; no much larger clone stands one base away.

The V end loses 1 base and the J end loses 12 bases, and a stretch of 9 bases separates them. From the cysteine up to the phenylalanine, the CDR3 has a length of 12 residues. The sequence is cut down to CDR3 DNA, 36 bases in frame from base 1. TCRbeta CDR3 regions were amplified from genomic DNA by means of the immunoSEQ Assay, a bias-controlled multiplex PCR. The paper's processing steps were these. The number of nucleated cells in each sample was estimated from the amplification of reference gene primers within the assay. Sequence reads were collapsed and filtered to measure the absolute abundance of every unique TCRbeta CDR3 rearrangement. For each sample, productive Simpson clonality was calculated as the square root of Simpson's diversity index across productive rearrangements. TCRdb retrieved this table from immuneACCESS and kept in-frame rearrangements only. Not all clones are present; in checked studies, unresolved V genes account for under half, and no reason is known for the remainder. The V and J calls and the clone size are those of that table, but D and trimming were determined from the DNA. The sample table lists tens of thousands of clones, around 82% of them with a count of one. The ten largest clones capture around 3.3% of the sample.

Recombination connected TRBV12-3 or TRBV12-4 to TRBJ1-4; no confident D gene assignment can be made. The origin of this receptor is a woman aged 80 or older with COVID-19, enrolled during active disease. Sample: peripheral blood. The bases read TGTGCCAGCAGTTTAGGAACGCCGGAACTGTTTTTT. It translates as CASSLGTPELFF.